The clone carrying this T cell receptor (beta chain) was counted between two and nine times. Its antigen is as yet unknown. Libraries were made from TCR beta cDNA, and they carried unique molecular identifiers. There were 1 to 10 million T cells, and 510,000 or so cDNA molecules came from them. TCRdb re-called the PCR reads through MiXCR, storing one row per CDR3 protein. The data contain about 810,000 distinct CDR3 sequences, 53% of them seen just once; the ten biggest clones take up 4% to 5.5%. These data come from a study of post-analysis software for immune sequencing data. Study as a whole: Relapsing-remitting, secondary progressive and progressive-relapsing courses of multiple sclerosis were included. Points from the study as a whole: Under the F measure, samples that were prepared in one batch clustered strongly together. Five or six TRBV segments were more frequent in patients than controls; TRBV5-6, TRBV5-1 and TRBV20-1 belonged to this group. Relative to controls, patients with multiple sclerosis showed significantly lower normalized Chao1 diversity.

This CDR3 spans 16 amino acids. V was pared by 1 base and J by 0 bases, with 16 bases between. Germline CDR1 and CDR2: SQVTM and ANQGSEA. Source material: blood. The rearrangement links TRBV29-1 to TRBJ2-7; weak D call: TRBD2 (6 bases). This TCR came from a girl under 18 with multiple sclerosis. The DNA for the CDR3 is TGCAGCGTTGAAGCCCTCCGGGACTTGAACTCCTACGAGCAGTACTTC. This encodes CSVEALRDLNSYEQYF.